A single sample is the source of the 24 T cell receptor beta chains below, sequenced in a study of blood T cells in healthy people across ages. Alongside a J-beta primer mix, a sample-barcoded 5' primer served in a second PCR lasting about 6 to 11 cycles. Via MiXCR, TCRdb re-called the 5' RACE reads, giving one row per CDR3 protein. The sample lists 1.2 million to 1.5 million distinct CDR3 sequences, around 59% occurring once. Specimen: blood. These receptors were obtained from a man aged 18 to 29 in good health.

This chain uses TRBV10-2 with TRBJ2-7; 7 nucleotides align to TRBD2. CDR1 and CDR2 from the germline V gene are WSHSY and SAAADI. The junction had 7 bases not matched to a gene; V was cut back by 2 bases and J by 0 bases. CDR3 size: 16 residues. The CDR3 spells CASSEPQSGNSYEQYF. CDR3 DNA: TGCGCCAGCAGTGAGCCTCAAAGCGGGAACTCCTACGAGCAGTACTTC.

The chain combines TRBV10-2 with TRBJ2-1, with D perhaps matching TRBD2 (5 bases). The germline gives CDR1 WSHSY, CDR2 SAAADI. Trimming took 6 bases from V and 10 from J, leaving 13 bases between them. This CDR3 spans 12 amino acids. In nucleotides, the CDR3 is TGCGCCAGCAGCGATACTAGGCGGGAGCAGTTCTTC. Translating gives CASSDTRREQFF.

This chain links TRBV29-1 with TRBJ2-2, with TRBD2 identical over 9 bases. There are 16 residues in the CDR3. The germline CDR1 and CDR2 sequences are SQVTM and ANQGSEA. The V segment lost 7 bases and the J segment 2 bases; nucleotides outside the gene matches: 11. The CDR3 DNA reads as TGCAGCGCCCAAGGGGTAGCGGGGGCCAACACCGGGGAGCTGTTTTTT. It is translated as CSAQGVAGANTGELFF.

The chain couples TRBV28 to TRBJ1-2, with unresolved D. The CDR3 loop spans 14 amino acids. CDR1 and CDR2 from the germline V gene are MDHEN and SYDVKM. The V end was cut by 2 bases, the J end by 4 bases, with 11 bases between. The CDR3: CASSLVGTSYGYTF. CDR3 bases: TGTGCCAGCAGTTTAGTAGGCACGTCCTATGGCTACACCTTC.

The V and J genes are TRBV10-3 and TRBJ1-2; TRBD1 aligns across 9 bases. The junction had 5 bases not matched to a gene; V was cut back by 0 bases and J by 3 bases. The germline V gene encodes CDR1 ENHRY and CDR2 SYGVKD. CDR3 size: 16 residues. CDR3 DNA: TGTGCCATCAGTGAGTCTACGGGACAGGGCCACTATGGCTACACCTTC. Residues: CAISESTGQGHYGYTF.

A few counts support this clonotype. J is TRBJ1-5 and V is TRBV6-6; the match to TRBD1 covers 8 bases. The germline V gene has CDR1 MNHNY and CDR2 SVGAGI (reference sequence). Germline trimming cut 5 bases from V and 6 bases from J; bases unmatched to any gene: 6. The CDR3 is 14 amino acids. DNA of the CDR3: TGTGCCAGCAGTATGGACAGGGTGGGTCAGCCCCAGCATTTT. This translates into CASSMDRVGQPQHF.

This chain links TRBV5-1 with TRBJ1-1, with no clear D. From germline, CDR1 is SGHRS and CDR2 YFSETQ. V dropped 4 bases and J dropped 1 base, with 11 bases sitting between them. The CDR3 covers 14 residues. DNA for the CDR3: TGCGCCAGCAGCGTATCTGACCCGAACACTGAAGCTTTCTTT. Amino acid sequence: CASSVSDPNTEAFF.

The CDR3 region is CASRATGKTNYGYTF. CDR3 DNA: TGTGCCAGCAGAGCCACAGGGAAAACTAACTATGGCTACACCTTC. The chain carries TRBV12-3 or TRBV12-4 and TRBJ1-2; possible D gene TRBD1, 6 bases. This CDR3 contains 15 residues. The V end was cut by 6 bases, the J end by 0 bases, with 14 bases between.

The rearrangement uses TRBV6-5 and TRBJ1-2; maybe TRBD1 (6 bases). CDR3 length: 15 residues. Germline V gene data show CDR1 as MNHEY and CDR2 as SVGAGI. Deletions cut 10 bases from V and 1 base from J, with 19 bases between. CDR3 sequence: CATSRGHILNYGYTF. CDR3 nucleotides: TGTGCCACCTCACGGGGACATATCCTTAACTATGGCTACACCTTC.

This clonotype was detected only a few times. This chain joins TRBV12-3 or TRBV12-4 and TRBJ2-5; D gene unclear. The CDR3 is 14 amino acids. Trimming took 7 bases from V and 0 from J, leaving 12 bases between them. The CDR3 sequence is CASTRSVYQETQYF. The CDR3, as DNA: TGTGCCAGCACCCGGTCGGTGTACCAAGAGACCCAGTACTTC.

In its sample, this clonotype was seen once. The rearrangement uses TRBV29-1 and TRBJ2-7, with D perhaps assigned TRBD1 or TRBD2 (6 bases each). Germline CDR1 is SQVTM and CDR2 is ANQGSEA. This CDR3 contains 13 residues. The V and J ends lost 7 bases and 2 bases respectively, with 15 bases between them. The CDR3 nucleotides are TGCAGCGCCTTAGCGGACAGTACCTACGAGCAGTACTTC. Protein: CSALADSTYEQYF.

The chain joins TRBV9 to TRBJ2-4; a weak D match, TRBD2 (6 bases). The V end lost 7 bases, the J end lost 9 bases, and 11 bases lay between the germline ends. CDR1 and CDR2 from the germline V gene are SGDLS and YYNGEE. There are 11 residues in the CDR3. The CDR3 here is CASALGGIQYF. Here the CDR3 DNA reads TGTGCCAGCGCCCTGGGGGGCATTCAGTACTTC.

The genes are TRBV6-2 or TRBV6-3 and TRBJ1-1; no firm D call. V lost 6 bases to trimming and J lost 3 bases, with 8 bases between them. The CDR3 has 12 residues. Looked up from germline, CDR1 is MNHEY and CDR2 is SVGEGT. CDR3 region: CASRYQYTEAFF. CDR3 coding DNA: TGTGCCAGCAGGTACCAGTACACTGAAGCTTTCTTT.

The chain couples TRBV9 to TRBJ2-1; 9 nucleotides match TRBD2. V lost 0 bases and J lost 8; bases outside the gene matches: 6. This CDR3 comprises 15 residues. Germline CDR1 and CDR2: SGDLS and YYNGEE. The CDR3, as DNA: TGTGCCAGCAGCGTAGGGACTAGCGTTCTCTATGAGCAGTTCTTC. Its translation is CASSVGTSVLYEQFF.

The J gene is TRBJ2-4, the V gene TRBV27; no reliable D call. V shed 5 bases and J shed 0 bases, with 11 bases lying between them. CDR1 MNHEY and CDR2 SMNVEV come from the germline V gene (reference sequence). There are 15 residues in the CDR3. The CDR3 sequence: CASSPSWLAKNIQYF. Written as DNA, the CDR3 is TGTGCCAGCAGTCCGTCATGGTTAGCCAAAAACATTCAGTACTTC.

The chain recombines TRBV6-5 with TRBJ2-5; a possible D gene is TRBD2 (5 bases). Germline values: CDR1 MNHEY, CDR2 SVGAGI. Trimming removed 8 bases from V and 11 bases from J, with 15 bases in between. This CDR3 comprises 11 residues. CDR3 nucleotides: TGTGCCAGCGGACGTGAGAGGGAGCAGTACTTC. Encoded protein: CASGREREQYF.

This clonotype appeared once. The V gene is TRBV29-1, the J gene TRBJ2-1; D remains ambiguous. Deletions cut 8 bases from V and 1 base from J, with 24 bases between. The CDR3 is 17 amino acids. Germline values: CDR1 SQVTM, CDR2 ANQGSEA. CDR3 bases: TGCAGCTATGACGTTAGCCTTGGCGTCGGTTCCTACAATGAGCAGTTCTTC. Its translation is CSYDVSLGVGSYNEQFF.

The CDR3 loop is CASSYPGDDGYTF. In DNA, the CDR3 is TGTGCCAGCAGTTATCCGGGGGACGATGGCTACACCTTC. The V call is TRBV3-1, the J call TRBJ1-2, with a weak D call TRBD1 (5 bases). Germline V CDR1 and CDR2: LGHDT, YNNKEL (reference sequence). The CDR3 is 13 amino acids. The V end lost 6 bases, the J end lost 6 bases, and 14 bases lay between the germline ends.

The V call is TRBV6-5, the J call TRBJ2-1; a possible D gene is TRBD1 (6 bases). Germline values: CDR1 MNHEY, CDR2 SVGAGI. Trimming stripped 5 bases from V and 6 bases from J, with 11 bases between. The CDR3 consists of 13 residues. The CDR3: CASSDLQGNEQFF. CDR3 DNA sequence: TGTGCCAGCAGTGACTTACAGGGCAATGAGCAGTTCTTC.

This clonotype was counted a few times. The chain combines TRBV4-3 with TRBJ2-7; weak D call: TRBD1 (6 bases). This CDR3 region has 13 residues. Germline CDR1 is LGHNA and CDR2 is YSLEER. With 4 bases removed from V and 3 bases from J, the gap between germline ends came to 10 bases. The chain's CDR3 is CASSPTGHYEQYF. In DNA, the CDR3 is TGCGCCAGCAGCCCCACGGGACACTACGAGCAGTACTTC.

This sequence joins TRBV27 and TRBJ2-1, with D perhaps assigned TRBD1 or TRBD2 (5 bases each). This CDR3 is built from 12 residues. Deletions cut 7 bases from V and 5 bases from J, with 9 bases between. The germline V gene has CDR1 MNHEY and CDR2 SMNVEV (reference sequence). The CDR3 sequence: CASMVGHNEQFF. The CDR3 DNA reads as TGTGCCAGCATGGTGGGACACAATGAGCAGTTCTTC.

This clonotype was observed a handful of times. This rearrangement joins TRBV20-1 to TRBJ2-7, with D perhaps matching TRBD2 (6 bases). The CDR3 spans 14 residues. Trimming took 5 bases from V and 0 from J, leaving 14 bases between them. Germline V gene sequence: CDR1 DFQATT, CDR2 SNEGSKA (reference sequence). The chain's CDR3 is CSAHKPGLSYEQYF. Here the CDR3 DNA reads TGCAGTGCTCATAAGCCGGGACTCTCCTACGAGCAGTACTTC.

This clonotype was recorded a few times. The chain is built from TRBV2 and TRBJ2-6, with 12 bases fitting TRBD2. Per the germline V gene, CDR1 is SNHLY and CDR2 is FYNNEI. The CDR3 is made up of 16 amino acids. V was pared by 7 bases and J by 0 bases, with 1 base of the junction left unmatched. Here the CDR3 DNA reads TGTGCCAGCAAGACTAGCGGGGGCTCTGGGGCCAACGTCCTGACTTTC. It specifies CASKTSGGSGANVLTF.

The CDR3 protein is CASSQDLTSGGIEQYF. The CDR3 DNA reads TGTGCCAGCAGCCAAGATCTTACTAGCGGGGGGATCGAGCAGTACTTC. This sequence joins TRBV4-2 and TRBJ2-7; 12 nucleotides line up with TRBD2. Germline values: CDR1 LGHNA, CDR2 YNFKEQ. CDR3 length equals 16 residues. Trimming cost V 0 bases and J 6 bases; bases outside gene matches: 6.